The 9 T cell receptor beta chains below all came from one sample that was sequenced in a study of blood T cell repertoires in COVID-19. This table comes from immunoSEQ multiplex PCR, and its TCRdb copy is limited to in-frame clones, with some not included. The sample has 130,000 to 150,000 clones, 75% to 90% seen once. The material sequenced was peripheral blood. The receptors stem from a man at least 80 years old with acute or convalescent COVID-19.

This clone was counted only a few times. The CDR3: CASSLTSGSYEQFF. CDR3 in DNA: TGTGCCAGCAGCTTGACTAGCGGGAGCTATGAGCAGTTCTTC. J is TRBJ2-1 and V is TRBV11-3; 12 bases align to TRBD2. This CDR3 spans 14 amino acids. V was clipped by 3 bases and J by 8 bases; unmatched bases: 2. The V gene's germline CDR1 is SGHNT and CDR2 YENEEA.

As to this clone: This sample includes further DNA sequences coding for the same CDR3. The chain couples TRBV29-1 to TRBJ2-7; D is possibly TRBD1 (6 bases). This CDR3 comprises 12 residues. Germline V CDR1 and CDR2: SQVTM, ANQGSEA. The V end was cut by 6 bases, the J end by 3 bases, with 12 bases between. This CDR3 reads CSVGTGIYEQYF. The CDR3, as DNA: TGCAGCGTGGGAACAGGGATCTACGAGCAGTACTTC.

The chain recombines TRBV11-2 with TRBJ2-7; TRBD2 matches 10 bases. V shed 1 base, J shed 0 bases, and the junction held 3 bases outside the gene matches. The CDR3 spans 16 residues. Germline V gene data show CDR1 as SGHAT and CDR2 as FQNNGV. This chain's CDR3 is CASSLGSSGGSYEQYF. The CDR3 DNA is TGTGCCAGCAGCTTAGGCTCTAGCGGGGGCTCCTACGAGCAGTACTTC.

The chain joins TRBV10-2 to TRBJ2-1; 7 bases align to TRBD1. CDR3 length equals 16 residues. Per the germline V gene, CDR1 is WSHSY and CDR2 is SAAADI. V was pared by 6 bases and J by 3 bases, with 11 bases of the junction left unmatched. The DNA of the CDR3 is TGCGCCAGCAGATCCCTTACAGGGGCTAACTACAATGAGCAGTTCTTC. Its protein is CASRSLTGANYNEQFF.

The CDR3 is CASSLVGGHEQFF. CDR3 DNA sequence: TGTGCCAGCAGTTTAGTTGGGGGCCATGAGCAGTTCTTC. The chain employs TRBV12-3 or TRBV12-4 and TRBJ2-1, with D possibly TRBD1 on 6 matching bases. The CDR3 loop spans 13 amino acids. Deletions cut 1 base from V and 8 bases from J, with 9 bases between.

V and J are TRBV7-9 and TRBJ1-2, with 8 positions matching TRBD1. The junction had 5 bases not matched to a gene; V was cut back by 5 bases and J by 0 bases. Looked up from germline, CDR1 is SEHNR and CDR2 is FQNEAQ (reference sequence). CDR3 length: 15 amino acids. The CDR3 protein is CASSPGQGSNYGYTF. In nucleotides, the CDR3 is TGTGCCAGCAGCCCTGGACAGGGATCTAACTATGGCTACACCTTC.

The gene calls are TRBV6-5 and TRBJ2-7; D unclear. The CDR3 spans 14 residues. V dropped 7 bases and J dropped 5 bases, with 18 bases sitting between them. Germline loops: CDR1 MNHEY, CDR2 SVGAGI. The CDR3 reads CASTTTIRGDEQYF. In nucleotides, the CDR3 is TGTGCCAGCACCACGACCATCCGAGGCGACGAGCAGTACTTC.

This clone appeared once. This sequence joins TRBV28 and TRBJ2-3; no clear D gene. V was pared by 5 bases and J by 5 bases, with 5 bases between. The length of the CDR3 is 11 residues. CDR1 is MDHEN and CDR2 is SYDVKM in the germline V gene. In DNA form, the CDR3 reads TGTGCCAGCAGTCCGAGAGATACGCAGTATTTT. Protein product: CASSPRDTQYF.

The rearrangement joins TRBV5-1 to TRBJ2-5, with 9 bases lining up with TRBD2. The trim removed 5 bases at V and 1 base at J, leaving 6 bases unmatched. Per the germline V gene, CDR1 is SGHRS and CDR2 is YFSETQ. The CDR3 loop spans 15 amino acids. CDR3 coding DNA: TGCGCCAGCAGTACAACTAGCGGGTTCCAAGAGACCCAGTACTTC. It yields the protein CASSTTSGFQETQYF. The full variable domain, its missing parts supplied by reference TRBV5-1 and TRBJ2-5, is KAGVTQTPRYLIKTRGQQVTLSCSPISGHRSVSWYQQTPGQGLQFLFEYFSETQRNKGNFPGRFSGRQFSNSRSEMNVSTLELGDSALYLCASSTTSGFQETQYFGPGTRLLVL.